These T cell receptor beta chains were read from a single sample in a study of shared clonotypes between healthy human individuals. The protocol was immunoSEQ multiplex PCR, while the TCRdb copy is restricted to in-frame clones and leaves out a portion. This table has hundreds of thousands of clones, around three quarters appearing once. The sequenced material came from PBMCs. These receptors all stem from a woman aged 40 to 50 in good health. Some clones in this sample may be carry-over from other donors' samples. Each CDR3 is given with its conserved first and last residue. A D gene is named only where the DNA matches it firmly. Some rows have no size entry. The others give once, few or many, or a class for an expanded clone.

cdr3_aa cdr3_nt j_call v_call d_call clone_size
CASSDPGGIVLAFF TGTGCCAGCAGTGACCCAGGGGGTATAGTTTTGGCTTTCTTT TRBJ1-1 TRBV6-1 TRBD1 NA
CASSVGDSYNEQFF TGTGCCAGCAGCGTAGGGGACTCTTACAATGAGCAGTTCTTC TRBJ2-1 TRBV9 NA NA
CASRGGTGGAEPQHF TGTGCCAGCAGGGGCGGGACAGGGGGCGCGGAGCCCCAGCATTTT TRBJ1-5 TRBV2 TRBD1 NA
CTSSLVPEAYNEQFF TGTACAAGCAGCTTAGTTCCAGAGGCCTACAATGAGCAGTTCTTC TRBJ2-1 TRBV7-9 NA NA
CAVRDRGTPGANVLTF TGTGCCGTCCGGGACAGGGGCACCCCTGGGGCCAACGTCCTGACTTTC TRBJ2-6 TRBV28 TRBD1 NA
CASSLVSSGGYTF TGTGCCAGCAGCTTAGTTTCTAGTGGAGGCTACACCTTC TRBJ1-2 TRBV7-8 NA few
CASSLRVSSYEQYF TGCGCCAGCAGCTTGCGAGTGAGCTCCTACGAGCAGTACTTC TRBJ2-7 TRBV5-1 NA NA
CASSTSWPGKNIQYF TGTGCCAGCAGCACCTCCTGGCCCGGCAAAAACATTCAGTACTTC TRBJ2-4 TRBV28 NA NA
CASSQGEGQPQHF TGTGCCAGCAGCCAAGGGGAGGGGCAGCCCCAGCATTTT TRBJ1-5 TRBV14 NA NA
CASSQTGELFF TGTGCCAGCAGTCAAACCGGGGAGCTGTTTTTT TRBJ2-2 TRBV5-4 NA many
CASPGGGVPPYEQYF TGTGCCAGCCCGGGGGGCGGGGTGCCTCCCTACGAGCAGTACTTC TRBJ2-7 TRBV28 NA NA
CASSSSGIFGAGNTIYF TGTGCCAGCAGCTCTAGTGGGATCTTTGGGGCTGGAAACACCATATATTTT TRBJ1-3 TRBV11-2 NA NA
CASSVGGVSSDTQYF TGTGCCAGCAGCGTAGGAGGGGTTTCCTCAGATACGCAGTATTTT TRBJ2-3 TRBV9 NA NA
CASSLGFRNTIYF TGTGCCAGCAGTCTAGGGTTTCGAAACACCATATATTTT TRBJ1-3 TRBV6-1 NA few
CASSRRPAGLAGGYNEQFF TGTGCCAGCAGCCGCCGTCCGGCCGGACTAGCGGGAGGTTACAATGAGCAGTTCTTC TRBJ2-1 TRBV4-2 TRBD2 NA
CASSKERTSAYNEQFF TGTGCCAGCAGCAAAGAAAGGACTAGCGCTTACAATGAGCAGTTCTTC TRBJ2-1 TRBV6-6 TRBD2 NA
CAISVTDRVDGYTF TGTGCCATCAGTGTCACGGACAGGGTAGACGGCTACACCTTC TRBJ1-2 TRBV10-3 TRBD1 NA
CASSWGTGQGPPFF TGCGCCAGCAGCTGGGGGACAGGTCAAGGCCCCCCTTTTTTT TRBJ1-4 TRBV5-1 TRBD1 NA
CASSQEEYDGPYNEQFF TGTGCCAGCAGCCAAGAAGAGTACGATGGCCCCTACAATGAGCAGTTCTTC TRBJ2-1 TRBV14 NA NA
CASSGLRLPAGNIQYF TGTGCCAGCAGTGGGTTGAGGCTCCCCGCCGGGAACATTCAGTACTTC TRBJ2-4 TRBV28 NA NA
CSAHGVQGSSTDTQYF TGCAGCGCCCACGGGGTGCAGGGGTCTTCCACAGATACGCAGTATTTT TRBJ2-3 TRBV29-1 NA NA
CASRDTGGNTDTQYF TGCGCCAGCAGAGATACAGGGGGCAACACAGATACGCAGTATTTT TRBJ2-3 TRBV5-1 TRBD1 NA
CASSRQVARELFF TGTGCCAGCAGCCGCCAGGTCGCCCGGGAGCTGTTTTTT TRBJ2-2 TRBV7-3 NA NA
CASSPLRTGGNAFF TGTGCCAGCAGCCCTCTGCGGACAGGGGGAAATGCTTTCTTT TRBJ1-1 TRBV14 TRBD1 NA
CASSSAVQSYEQYF TGCGCCAGCAGCTCGGCGGTACAGTCCTACGAGCAGTACTTC TRBJ2-7 TRBV5-1 NA NA
CASSLPGTGWNEQFF TGTGCCAGCAGTTTACCGGGGACAGGGTGGAATGAGCAGTTCTTC TRBJ2-1 TRBV28 TRBD1 few
CASSRTTSGRAAGELFF TGCGCCAGCAGCCGCACGACTAGCGGGAGGGCCGCCGGGGAGCTGTTTTTT TRBJ2-2 TRBV5-1 TRBD2 once
CSVVSGNTGELFF TGCAGCGTTGTATCGGGGAACACCGGGGAGCTGTTTTTT TRBJ2-2 TRBV29-1 NA few
CAWSPRENTEAFF TGTGCCTGGAGTCCGAGGGAAAACACTGAAGCTTTCTTT TRBJ1-1 TRBV30 NA few
CASSVIRREGSYTF TGTGCCAGCAGCGTAATTAGAAGGGAGGGTAGCTACACCTTC TRBJ1-2 TRBV2 NA NA
CASSLRLAFTYEQYF TGTGCCAGCAGTTTAAGACTAGCGTTCACCTACGAGCAGTACTTC TRBJ2-7 TRBV28 TRBD2 NA
CASSLEGADTQYF TGCGCCAGCAGCTTGGAAGGGGCAGATACGCAGTATTTT TRBJ2-3 TRBV5-1 NA NA
CASSQQGGEDEQFF TGTGCCAGCTCACAACAGGGAGGGGAGGATGAGCAGTTCTTC TRBJ2-1 TRBV18 NA NA
CASSIPSSGSYEQYF TGCGCCAGCAGCATACCCTCTAGCGGGAGTTACGAGCAGTACTTC TRBJ2-7 TRBV5-1 TRBD2 NA
CASSLGGSGFGDTQYF TGCGCCAGCAGCTTGGGCGGGAGTGGATTTGGAGATACGCAGTATTTT TRBJ2-3 TRBV5-1 TRBD2 NA
CASRWTGDTGELFF TGTGCCAGCAGATGGACAGGGGACACCGGGGAGCTGTTTTTT TRBJ2-2 TRBV6-1 TRBD1 NA
CASTPTGGLYEQYF TGTGCCAGCACCCCGACAGGGGGGCTCTACGAGCAGTACTTC TRBJ2-7 TRBV28 TRBD1 NA
CASSPHAGTGGPPQHF TGTGCCAGCAGCCCACACGCCGGGACAGGGGGTCCGCCCCAGCATTTT TRBJ1-5 TRBV7-2 TRBD1 NA
CASNSGSLSHEQYF TGCGCCAGCAATAGCGGGAGTCTCTCCCACGAGCAGTACTTC TRBJ2-7 TRBV5-1 TRBD2 many
CASSQGPTDTQYF TGTGCCAGCTCACAGGGGCCCACAGATACGCAGTATTTT TRBJ2-3 TRBV18 NA NA
CASSFGTSGRASYNEQFF TGCGCCAGCAGCTTTGGGACTAGCGGGAGGGCCTCCTACAATGAGCAGTTCTTC TRBJ2-1 TRBV5-1 TRBD2 NA
CASSRGLGTSQFF TGCGCCAGCAGCCGAGGCTTAGGGACTAGCCAGTTCTTC TRBJ2-1 TRBV4-1 TRBD2 NA
CSVAGTSDSYEQYF TGCAGCGTGGCCGGGACTAGCGACTCCTACGAGCAGTACTTC TRBJ2-7 TRBV29-1 TRBD2 NA
CASSLGPRALREDNEQFF TGTGCCAGCAGCTTAGGACCGAGGGCCTTAAGAGAAGACAATGAGCAGTTCTTC TRBJ2-1 TRBV7-6 NA NA
CASILFGAGTQYF TGTGCCAGCATTTTGTTTGGGGCAGGTACGCAGTATTTT TRBJ2-3 TRBV13 NA NA
CASSPSSMNTEAFF TGCGCCAGCAGCCCTAGTTCGATGAACACTGAAGCTTTCTTT TRBJ1-1 TRBV4-3 NA NA
CASALSHNEQFF TGTGCCAGCGCCTTAAGCCACAATGAGCAGTTCTTC TRBJ2-1 TRBV28 NA NA
CASSLQGFPHNQPQHF TGTGCCAGCAGTTTACAGGGTTTTCCCCACAATCAGCCCCAGCATTTT TRBJ1-5 TRBV27 NA NA
CASSPRLAGQETQYF TGTGCCAGCAGCCCGAGACTAGCGGGACAAGAGACCCAGTACTTC TRBJ2-5 TRBV5-4 TRBD2 NA
CASSLAPRQGSYTDTQYF TGCGCCAGCAGCCTCGCCCCAAGGCAGGGCAGTTACACAGATACGCAGTATTTT TRBJ2-3 TRBV5-1 NA NA
CASSLGPNNEQFF TGTGCCAGCAGCTTAGGACCGAACAATGAGCAGTTCTTC TRBJ2-1 TRBV7-2 NA NA
CASSLRTEETQYF TGTGCCAGCAGCCTCCGGACAGAAGAGACCCAGTACTTC TRBJ2-5 TRBV5-6 NA NA
CASSENPGGGEQYF TGCGCCAGCAGCGAGAACCCAGGGGGAGGCGAGCAGTACTTC TRBJ2-7 TRBV5-1 NA NA
CANPATEGDCSGANVLTF TGTGCCAACCCCGCAACCGAGGGCGACTGCTCTGGGGCCAACGTCCTGACTTTC TRBJ2-6 TRBV27 NA once